The clone carrying this TCR beta chain was counted ten times or more. The antigen remains unidentified. Researchers amplified the TCR beta CDR3 regions from RNA transcripts. The primer set for the first-round RT-PCR of the TCR CDR3 was HTBI. TCRdb ran MiXCR on the multiplex PCR reads and lists one entry per CDR3 protein. The sample has about 360,000 distinct CDR3 sequences; about 12% are singletons. There are 12 residues in the CDR3. The germline gives CDR1 SQVTM, CDR2 ANQGSEA. V was pared by 6 bases and J by 2 bases, with 7 bases between. The data are from a study of T cells in Graves' hyperthyroidism and ophthalmopathy. Criteria for exclusion of patients were uncontrolled infection, other autoimmune disease, pregnancy or lactation. Study results and limitations: Among thyroid clonotypes expanded above 0.001, most also appeared in blood. A model using 13 V-J features told ophthalmopathy apart from stable hyperthyroidism.

What was sequenced was blood. This sequence joins TRBV29-1 and TRBJ2-2, with no clear D. This clonotype was obtained from a young woman with Graves' hyperthyroidism. The CDR3: CSVVPNTGELFF. The CDR3 region has the DNA TGCAGCGTAGTACCAAACACCGGGGAGCTGTTTTTT.